These T cell receptor beta chains were read from a single sample in a study of blood T cell repertoires in COVID-19. TCRdb's copy holds only in-frame clones and misses some; the assay was immunoSEQ multiplex PCR. The data contain approximately 80,000 clones, 70% to 85% of them singletons. Sequenced material: peripheral blood. All receptors derive from a woman older than 75 with COVID-19, enrolled during active disease. CDR3s include the opening cysteine and the closing phenylalanine or tryptophan. A D gene is named only where the DNA matches it firmly. Some rows mark clone size as missing; the rest say once, few, many or name a class of expanded clone.

v_call	d_call	j_call	clone_size	cdr3_aa	cdr3_nt
TRBV7-5	-	TRBJ2-1	-	CVRSPGQGSVEQFF	TGTGTCAGAAGCCCAGGACAGGGGTCCGTTGAGCAGTTCTTC
TRBV11-3	-	TRBJ2-1	-	CASSVDPTGNEQFF	TGTGCCAGCAGCGTTGACCCTACGGGGAATGAGCAGTTCTTC
TRBV7-2	TRBD1	TRBJ1-3	few	CASSPHRGNSENTIYF	TGTGCCAGCAGCCCGCACAGGGGAAATTCAGAAAACACCATATATTTT
TRBV2	TRBD1	TRBJ2-1	-	CASSAQGASYNEQFF	TGTGCCAGCAGTGCGCAGGGGGCCTCCTACAATGAGCAGTTCTTC
TRBV30	-	TRBJ1-1	-	CAWAGQLNTEAFF	TGTGCCTGGGCGGGACAATTGAACACTGAAGCTTTCTTT
TRBV28	TRBD1	TRBJ2-7	-	CASSSPGQGAYEQYF	TGTGCCAGCAGTAGCCCGGGACAGGGGGCTTACGAGCAGTACTTC
TRBV2	-	TRBJ2-7	-	CASSEQIYEQYF	TGTGCCAGCAGTGAACAGATCTACGAGCAGTACTTC
TRBV19	-	TRBJ1-2	-	CASTGRNYGYTF	TGTGCCAGTACCGGGAGGAACTATGGCTACACCTTC
TRBV27	-	TRBJ1-5	-	CASSFSSNQPQHF	TGTGCCAGCAGTTTTAGTAGCAATCAGCCCCAGCATTTT
TRBV9	TRBD2	TRBJ2-7	-	CASSVATSDSYEQYF	TGTGCCAGCAGCGTAGCAACTAGCGATTCCTACGAGCAGTACTTC
TRBV28	-	TRBJ1-2	-	CASSPTIPVRYTF	TGTGCCAGCAGCCCAACAATTCCCGTTCGCTACACCTTC
TRBV12-3/TRBV12-4	-	TRBJ1-1	-	CASCGGTEAFF	TGTGCCAGCTGCGGGGGCACTGAAGCTTTCTTT
TRBV4-3	TRBD1	TRBJ1-4	-	CASSQVFPRQGADEKLFF	TGCGCCAGCAGCCAAGTTTTCCCGAGACAGGGGGCGGATGAAAAACTGTTTTTT
TRBV7-9	-	TRBJ1-4	-	CASRPGGHRLLGKLFF	TGTGCCAGCAGACCAGGAGGTCACCGGCTCTTGGGAAAACTGTTTTTT
TRBV2	TRBD2	TRBJ2-5	-	CASSVVLAGPGETQYF	TGTGCCAGCAGTGTTGTCCTAGCGGGGCCTGGGGAGACCCAGTACTTC
TRBV18	-	TRBJ2-3	-	CASSALTGLLSTQYF	TGTGCCAGCTCAGCTCTAACCGGGTTGTTGAGTACGCAGTATTTT
TRBV7-2	-	TRBJ1-1	-	CASSQRARNLALNTEAFF	TGTGCCAGCAGCCAAAGGGCCAGGAACCTAGCCTTGAACACTGAAGCTTTCTTT
TRBV7-9	-	TRBJ1-6	-	CASSLEGDIYSPLHF	TGTGCCAGCAGCTTAGAGGGGGACATTTATTCACCCCTCCACTTT
TRBV3-1/TRBV3-2	TRBD2	TRBJ2-1	-	CASSPGLAGLEQFF	TGTGCCAGCAGCCCGGGACTAGCGGGACTTGAGCAGTTCTTC
TRBV12-3/TRBV12-4	-	TRBJ1-1	-	CASSYGQNTEAFF	TGTGCCAGCAGTTATGGACAGAACACTGAAGCTTTCTTT
TRBV28	TRBD2	TRBJ2-7	-	CASSSSGRTYEQYF	TGTGCCAGCAGTTCCAGCGGGAGGACCTACGAGCAGTACTTC
TRBV28	-	TRBJ2-1	-	CASSLFRRDENEQFF	TGTGCCAGCAGTTTATTTCGGCGGGATGAAAATGAGCAGTTCTTC